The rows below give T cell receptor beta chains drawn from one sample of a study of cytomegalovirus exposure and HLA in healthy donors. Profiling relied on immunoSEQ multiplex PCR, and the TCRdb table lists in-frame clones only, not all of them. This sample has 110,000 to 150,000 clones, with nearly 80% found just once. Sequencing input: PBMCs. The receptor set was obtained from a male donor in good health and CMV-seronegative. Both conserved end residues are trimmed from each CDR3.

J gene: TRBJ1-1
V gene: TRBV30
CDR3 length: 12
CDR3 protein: AATPGSVNTEAF

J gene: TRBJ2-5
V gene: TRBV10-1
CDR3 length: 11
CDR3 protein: ASSDYRAGTQY

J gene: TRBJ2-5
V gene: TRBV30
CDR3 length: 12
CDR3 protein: AWSLQGAGETQY

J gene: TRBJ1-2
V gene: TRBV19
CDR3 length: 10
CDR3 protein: ASTLEGYGYT

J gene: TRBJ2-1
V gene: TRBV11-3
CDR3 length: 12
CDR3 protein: ASSARTGDNEQF

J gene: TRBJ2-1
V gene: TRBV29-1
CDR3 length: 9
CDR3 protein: SEASYNEQF

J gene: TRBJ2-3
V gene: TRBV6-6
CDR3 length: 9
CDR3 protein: ASSTGDTQY

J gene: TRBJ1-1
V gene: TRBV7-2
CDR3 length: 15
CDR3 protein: ASSFDPPGQGNTEAF

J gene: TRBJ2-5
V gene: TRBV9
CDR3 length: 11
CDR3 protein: ASSVGGLETQY

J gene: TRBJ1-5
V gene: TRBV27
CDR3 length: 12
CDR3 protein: ASSYVAGDQPQH

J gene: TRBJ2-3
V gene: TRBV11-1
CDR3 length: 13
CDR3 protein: ASSSAQGATDTQY

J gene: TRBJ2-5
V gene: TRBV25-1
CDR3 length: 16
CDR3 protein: ASSETRAGTGKGETQY

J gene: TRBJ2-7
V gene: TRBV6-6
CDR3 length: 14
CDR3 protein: ASSPTRLLQSYEQY

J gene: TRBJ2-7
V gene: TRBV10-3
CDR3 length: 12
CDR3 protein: AIKADGRIGEQY

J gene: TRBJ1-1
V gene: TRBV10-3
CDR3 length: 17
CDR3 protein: AIPPTELYRGRVNTEAF

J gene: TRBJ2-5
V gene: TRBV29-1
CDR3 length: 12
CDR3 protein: SSRAEGWRETQY

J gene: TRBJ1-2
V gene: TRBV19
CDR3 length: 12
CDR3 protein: ASSITQGVYGYT

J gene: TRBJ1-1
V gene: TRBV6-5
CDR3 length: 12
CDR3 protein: ASSRGGLNTEAF

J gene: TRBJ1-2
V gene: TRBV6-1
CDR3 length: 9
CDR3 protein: ASGLTIGYT

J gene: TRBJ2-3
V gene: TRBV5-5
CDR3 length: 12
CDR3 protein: ASTAVAPTDTQY

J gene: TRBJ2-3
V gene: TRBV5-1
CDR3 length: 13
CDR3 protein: ASTHGGPGTDTQY

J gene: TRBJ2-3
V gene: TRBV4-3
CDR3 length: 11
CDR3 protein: ASSRGQSDTQY

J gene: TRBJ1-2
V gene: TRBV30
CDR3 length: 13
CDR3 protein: AWSRVGGANYGYT

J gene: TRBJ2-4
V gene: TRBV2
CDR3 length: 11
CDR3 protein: ASSDEGGVGQY

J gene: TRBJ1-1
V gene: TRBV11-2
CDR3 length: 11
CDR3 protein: ASSLGRGTEAF

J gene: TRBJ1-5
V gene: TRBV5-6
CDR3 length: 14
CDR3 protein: ASSLRTSRNLQPQH

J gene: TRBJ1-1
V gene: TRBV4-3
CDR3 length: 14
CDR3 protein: ASSQDLQDLHTEAF

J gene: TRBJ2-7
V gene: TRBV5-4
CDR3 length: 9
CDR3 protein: ASSLGEEQY